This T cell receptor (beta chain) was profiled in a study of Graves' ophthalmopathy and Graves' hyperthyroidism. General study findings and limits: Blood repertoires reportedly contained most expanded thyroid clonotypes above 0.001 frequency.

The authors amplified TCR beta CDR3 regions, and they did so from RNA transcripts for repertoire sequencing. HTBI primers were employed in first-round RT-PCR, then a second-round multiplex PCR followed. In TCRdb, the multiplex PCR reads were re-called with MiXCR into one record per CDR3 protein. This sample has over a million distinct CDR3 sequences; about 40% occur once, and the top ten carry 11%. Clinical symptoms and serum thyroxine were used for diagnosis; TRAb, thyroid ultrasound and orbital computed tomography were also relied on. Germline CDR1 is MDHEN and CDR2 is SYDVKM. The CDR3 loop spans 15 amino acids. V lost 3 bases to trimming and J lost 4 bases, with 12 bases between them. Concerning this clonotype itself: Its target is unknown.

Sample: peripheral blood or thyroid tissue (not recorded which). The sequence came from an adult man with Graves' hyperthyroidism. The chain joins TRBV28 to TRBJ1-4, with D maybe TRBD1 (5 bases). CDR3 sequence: CASSFDGGFNEKLFF. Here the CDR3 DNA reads TGTGCCAGCAGTTTCGACGGGGGGTTTAATGAAAAACTGTTTTTT.